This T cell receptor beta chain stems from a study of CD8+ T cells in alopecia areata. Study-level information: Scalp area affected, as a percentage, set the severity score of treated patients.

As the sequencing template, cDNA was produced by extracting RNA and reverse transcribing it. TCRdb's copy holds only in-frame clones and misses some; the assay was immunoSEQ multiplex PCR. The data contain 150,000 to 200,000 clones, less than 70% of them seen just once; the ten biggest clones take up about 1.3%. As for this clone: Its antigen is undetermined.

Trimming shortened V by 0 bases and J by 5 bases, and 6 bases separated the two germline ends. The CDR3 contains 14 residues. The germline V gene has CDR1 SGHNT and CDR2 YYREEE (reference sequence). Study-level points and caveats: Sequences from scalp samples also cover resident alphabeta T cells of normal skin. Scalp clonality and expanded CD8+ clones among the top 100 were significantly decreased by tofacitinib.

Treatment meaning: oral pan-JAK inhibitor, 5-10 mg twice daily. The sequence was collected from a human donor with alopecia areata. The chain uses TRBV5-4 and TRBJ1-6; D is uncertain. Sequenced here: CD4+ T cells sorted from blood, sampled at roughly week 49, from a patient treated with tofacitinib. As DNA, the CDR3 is TGTGCCAGCAGCTTGGCCCAGCATAATTCACCCCTCCACTTT. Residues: CASSLAQHNSPLHF.